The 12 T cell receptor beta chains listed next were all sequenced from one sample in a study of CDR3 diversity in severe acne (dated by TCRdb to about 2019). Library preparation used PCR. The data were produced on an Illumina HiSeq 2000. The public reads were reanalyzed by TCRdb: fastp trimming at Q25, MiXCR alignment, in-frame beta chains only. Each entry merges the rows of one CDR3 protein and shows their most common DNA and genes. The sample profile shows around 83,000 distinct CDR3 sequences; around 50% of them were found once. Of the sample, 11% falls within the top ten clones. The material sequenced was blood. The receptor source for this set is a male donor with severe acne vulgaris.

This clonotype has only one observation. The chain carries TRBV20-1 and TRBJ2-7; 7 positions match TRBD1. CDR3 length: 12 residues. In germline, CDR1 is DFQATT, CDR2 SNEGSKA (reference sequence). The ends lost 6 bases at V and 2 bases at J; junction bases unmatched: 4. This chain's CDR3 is CSAPGTAYEQYF. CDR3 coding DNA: TGCAGTGCACCTGGGACAGCCTACGAGCAGTACTTC.

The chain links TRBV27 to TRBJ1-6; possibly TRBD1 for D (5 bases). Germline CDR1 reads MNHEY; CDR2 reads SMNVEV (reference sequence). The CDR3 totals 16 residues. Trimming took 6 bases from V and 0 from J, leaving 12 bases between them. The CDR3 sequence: CASRSHDSSYNSPLHF. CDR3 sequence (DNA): TGTGCCAGCAGATCACATGACAGCTCCTATAATTCACCCCTCCACTTT.

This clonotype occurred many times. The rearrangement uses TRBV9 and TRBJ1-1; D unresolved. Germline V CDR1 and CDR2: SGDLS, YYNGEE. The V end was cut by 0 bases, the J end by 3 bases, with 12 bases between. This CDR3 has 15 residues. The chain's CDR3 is CASSVGWKMDTEAFF. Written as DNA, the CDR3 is TGTGCCAGCAGCGTAGGTTGGAAGATGGACACTGAAGCTTTCTTT.

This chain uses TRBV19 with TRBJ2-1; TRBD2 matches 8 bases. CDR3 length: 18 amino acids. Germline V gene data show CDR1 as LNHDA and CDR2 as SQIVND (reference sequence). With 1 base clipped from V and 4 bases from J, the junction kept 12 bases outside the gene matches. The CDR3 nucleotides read TGTGCCAGTAGTATAGGCTTTAGAAGCGGGGGATCTTACAATGAGCAGTTCTTC. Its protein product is CASSIGFRSGGSYNEQFF.

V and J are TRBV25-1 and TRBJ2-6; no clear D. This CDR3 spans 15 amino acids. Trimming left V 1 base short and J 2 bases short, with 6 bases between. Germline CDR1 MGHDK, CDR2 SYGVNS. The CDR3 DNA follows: TGTGCCAGCAGTGAATCCCGCGCTGGGGCCAACGTCCTGACTTTC. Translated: CASSESRAGANVLTF.

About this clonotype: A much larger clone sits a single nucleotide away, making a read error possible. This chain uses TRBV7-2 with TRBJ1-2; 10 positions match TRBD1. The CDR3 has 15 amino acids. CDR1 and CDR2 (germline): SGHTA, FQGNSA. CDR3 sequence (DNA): TGTGCCAGCGGCTTAGACAGGGGGCATAGTGGTGGCTACACCTTC. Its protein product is CASGLDRGHSGGYTF.

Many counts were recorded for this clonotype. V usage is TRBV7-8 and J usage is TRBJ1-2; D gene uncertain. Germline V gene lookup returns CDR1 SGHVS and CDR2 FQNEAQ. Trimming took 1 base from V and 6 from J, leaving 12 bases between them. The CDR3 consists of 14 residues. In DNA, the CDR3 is TGTGCCAGCAGCTTAGAGTTGGATTGGGATGGCTACACCTTC. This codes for CASSLELDWDGYTF.

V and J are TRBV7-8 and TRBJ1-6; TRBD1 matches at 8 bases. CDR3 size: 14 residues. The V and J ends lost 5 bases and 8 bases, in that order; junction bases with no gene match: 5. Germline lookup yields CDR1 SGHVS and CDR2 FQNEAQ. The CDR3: CASSKDRGDSPLHF. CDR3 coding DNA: TGTGCCAGCAGCAAAGACAGGGGAGATTCACCCCTCCACTTT.

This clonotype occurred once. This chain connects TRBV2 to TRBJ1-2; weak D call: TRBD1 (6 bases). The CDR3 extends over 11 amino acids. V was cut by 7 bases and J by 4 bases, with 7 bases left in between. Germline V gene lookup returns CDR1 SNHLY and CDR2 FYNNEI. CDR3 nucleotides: TGTGCCAGCAAGGGGGTCTATGGCTACACCTTC. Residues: CASKGVYGYTF.

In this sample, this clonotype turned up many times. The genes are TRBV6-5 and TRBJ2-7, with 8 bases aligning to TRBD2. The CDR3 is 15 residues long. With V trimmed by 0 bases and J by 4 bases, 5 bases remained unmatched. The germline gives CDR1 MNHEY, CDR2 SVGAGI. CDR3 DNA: TGTGCCAGCAGTTACTCCGCGGGAGGAACGTACGAGCAGTACTTC. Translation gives CASSYSAGGTYEQYF.

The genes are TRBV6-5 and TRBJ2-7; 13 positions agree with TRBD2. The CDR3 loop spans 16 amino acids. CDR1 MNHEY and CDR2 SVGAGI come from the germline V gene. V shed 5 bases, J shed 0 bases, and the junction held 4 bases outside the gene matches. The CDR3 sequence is CASSKGLAGSSYEQYF. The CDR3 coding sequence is TGTGCCAGCAGTAAGGGACTAGCGGGGAGCTCCTACGAGCAGTACTTC.

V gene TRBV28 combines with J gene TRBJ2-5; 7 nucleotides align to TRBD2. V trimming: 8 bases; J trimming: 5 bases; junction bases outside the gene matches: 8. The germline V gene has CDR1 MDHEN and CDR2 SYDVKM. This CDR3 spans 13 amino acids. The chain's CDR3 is CASLDGGSETQYF. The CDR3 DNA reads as TGTGCCAGCCTAGACGGGGGGTCGGAGACCCAGTACTTC. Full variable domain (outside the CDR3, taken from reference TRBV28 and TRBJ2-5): DVKVTQSSRYLVKRTGEKVFLECVQDMDHENMFWYRQDPGLGLRLIYFSYDVKMKEKGDIPEGYSVSREKKERFSLILESASTNQTSMYLCASLDGGSETQYFGPGTRLLVL.